This TCR beta chain was observed in a study of multiple sclerosis patients with progressive multifocal leukoencephalopathy. CDR1 and CDR2 (germline): MDHEN, SYDVKM. CDR3 length: 12 amino acids. V shed 4 bases and J shed 13 bases, with 11 bases lying between them. Every PCR reaction included synthetic inline CDR3 controls for all V-J pairings. Sequencing used immunoSEQ multiplex PCR; TCRdb keeps in-frame clones, though not all of them. Of about 31,000 clones in the sample, approximately 85% were seen once. As to time point: time of PML onset. The sample was PBMCs, taken from a patient treated with natalizumab. The chain joins TRBV28 to TRBJ1-6; D is unclear. The origin of this receptor is a woman younger than 45 with progressive multifocal leukoencephalopathy. The chain's CDR3 is CASSSYKMPLHF. CDR3 nucleotide sequence: TGTGCCAGCAGTTCCTATAAGATGCCCCTCCACTTT.